This TCR beta chain originates from a study of blood T cell repertoires in COVID-19. Method: immunoSEQ multiplex PCR; TCRdb's copy keeps in-frame clones and lacks some. The top ten clones hold 0.52% of a sample with some 69,000 clones, about 90% of them seen once. V gave up 8 bases and J gave up 2 bases, with 10 bases separating them. The CDR3 length is 13 residues. CDR1 and CDR2 (germline): LGHDT, YNNKEL (reference sequence). This TCR came from a man over 45 with COVID-19, enrolled during active disease. Sequenced material: peripheral blood. J is TRBJ1-3 and V is TRBV3-1 (or the pseudogene TRBV3-2), with D possibly being TRBD1 (5 bases). The CDR3 is CASARVPGNTIYF. The CDR3, as DNA: TGTGCCAGCGCCAGGGTGCCTGGAAACACCATATATTTT.